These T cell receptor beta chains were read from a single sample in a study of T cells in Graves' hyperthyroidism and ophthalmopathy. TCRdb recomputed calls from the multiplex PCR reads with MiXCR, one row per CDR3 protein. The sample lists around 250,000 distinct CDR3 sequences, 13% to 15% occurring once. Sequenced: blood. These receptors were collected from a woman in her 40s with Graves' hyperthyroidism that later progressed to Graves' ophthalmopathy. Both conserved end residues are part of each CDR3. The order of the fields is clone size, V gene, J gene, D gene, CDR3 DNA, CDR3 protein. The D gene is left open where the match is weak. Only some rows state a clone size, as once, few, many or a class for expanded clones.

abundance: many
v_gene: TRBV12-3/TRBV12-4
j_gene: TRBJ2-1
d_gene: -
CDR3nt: TGTGCCAGCAGTTCGGGGACCTCCCGAACCCAACAAGGGGAGGATGAGCAGTTCTTC
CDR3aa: CASSSGTSRTQQGEDEQFF

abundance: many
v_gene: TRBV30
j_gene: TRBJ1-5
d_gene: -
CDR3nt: TGTGCCTGGAGTGGCGTGAGGTTCGGCAATCAGCCCCAGCATTTT
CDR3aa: CAWSGVRFGNQPQHF

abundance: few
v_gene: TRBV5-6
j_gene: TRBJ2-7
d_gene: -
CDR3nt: TGTGCCAGCAGCTTGGAGGTGGAGCAGTACTTC
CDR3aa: CASSLEVEQYF

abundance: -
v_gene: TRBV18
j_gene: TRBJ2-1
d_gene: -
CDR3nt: TGTGCCAGCTCACCGTTTAGCGGTTCCTACAATGAGCAGTTCTTC
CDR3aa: CASSPFSGSYNEQFF

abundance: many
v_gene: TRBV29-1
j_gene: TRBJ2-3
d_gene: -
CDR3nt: TGCAGCGTCGGAGCTACAGATACGCAGTATTTT
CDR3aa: CSVGATDTQYF

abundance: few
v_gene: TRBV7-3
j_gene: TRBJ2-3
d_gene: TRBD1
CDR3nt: TGTGCCAGCAGCTTAACCGGGACAGGGGGCGTCGGAGATACGCGGTATTTT
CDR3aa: CASSLTGTGGVGDTRYF

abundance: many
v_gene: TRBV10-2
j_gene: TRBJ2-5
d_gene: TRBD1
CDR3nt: TGCGCCAGCAGTGAGTCGTTGACAGGGTTACAGACCCAGTACTTC
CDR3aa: CASSESLTGLQTQYF

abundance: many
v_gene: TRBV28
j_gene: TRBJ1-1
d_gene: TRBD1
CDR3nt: TGTGCCAGCAGCACCCGGGACAGGGGGCCCCGGAACACTGAAGCTTTCTTT
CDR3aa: CASSTRDRGPRNTEAFF

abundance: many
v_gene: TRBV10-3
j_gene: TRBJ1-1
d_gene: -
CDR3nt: TGTGCCATCAGTGAGTCAGCAGGGTTCACTGAAGCTTTCTTT
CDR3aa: CAISESAGFTEAFF

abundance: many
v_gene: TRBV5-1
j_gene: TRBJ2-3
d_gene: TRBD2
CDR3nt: TGCGCCAGCAGCATCAGACAGCGGGATAGCACAGATACGCAGTATTTT
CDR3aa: CASSIRQRDSTDTQYF

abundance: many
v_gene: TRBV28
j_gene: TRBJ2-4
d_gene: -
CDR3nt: TGTGCCAGCAGTTTATTTTCGGGAACCAAAAACATTCAGTACTTC
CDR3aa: CASSLFSGTKNIQYF

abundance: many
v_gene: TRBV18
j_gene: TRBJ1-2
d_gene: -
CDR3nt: TGTGCCAGCACTCTGGGGACCAACGGCTACACCTTC
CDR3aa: CASTLGTNGYTF

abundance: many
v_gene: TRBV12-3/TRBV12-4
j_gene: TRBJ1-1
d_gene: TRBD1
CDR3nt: TGTGCCAGCAGACCTTCTGACAGGGGAGGCACTGAAGCTTTCTTT
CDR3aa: CASRPSDRGGTEAFF

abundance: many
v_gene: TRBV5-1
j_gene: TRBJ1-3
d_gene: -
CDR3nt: TGCGCCAGCAGCTTAGGGGTGTCTGGAAACACCATATATTTT
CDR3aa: CASSLGVSGNTIYF

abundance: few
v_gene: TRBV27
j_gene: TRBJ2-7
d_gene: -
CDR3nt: TGTGCCAGCAAAATAATGGCTAGGGAAGCGGGCGCCTACGAGCAGTACTTC
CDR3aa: CASKIMAREAGAYEQYF

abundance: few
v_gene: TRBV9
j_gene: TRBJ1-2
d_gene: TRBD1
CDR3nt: TGTGCCAGCAGCTCGCCGACAGGGGGTCAGGATGGCTACACCTTC
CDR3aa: CASSSPTGGQDGYTF

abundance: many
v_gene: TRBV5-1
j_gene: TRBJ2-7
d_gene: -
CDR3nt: TGCGCCAGCAGAAAAGATCCCGCCTACGAGCAGTACTTC
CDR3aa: CASRKDPAYEQYF

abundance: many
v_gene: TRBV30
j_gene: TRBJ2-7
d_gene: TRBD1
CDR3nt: TGTGCCTGGACATACCGGGACAGGGCCGAGCAGTACTTC
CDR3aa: CAWTYRDRAEQYF

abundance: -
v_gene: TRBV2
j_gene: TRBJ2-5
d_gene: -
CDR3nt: TGTGCCAGCATCGGGAAGATGAACCAAGAGACCCAGTACTTC
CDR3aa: CASIGKMNQETQYF

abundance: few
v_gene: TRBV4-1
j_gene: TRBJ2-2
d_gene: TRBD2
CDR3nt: TGCGCCAGCAGCCGCCAAACTCTTAGCGGGACGAACACCGGGGAGCTGTTTTTT
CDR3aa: CASSRQTLSGTNTGELFF

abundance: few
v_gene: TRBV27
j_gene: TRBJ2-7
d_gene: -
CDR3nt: TGTGCCAGCAGTTTCAGGGCGGGAACCTACTACGAGCAGTACTTC
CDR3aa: CASSFRAGTYYEQYF

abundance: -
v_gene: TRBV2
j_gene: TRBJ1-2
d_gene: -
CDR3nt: TGTGCCATCCAAACGGGGGCGTCGGACATCGATTACTATGGCTACACCTTC
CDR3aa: CAIQTGASDIDYYGYTF

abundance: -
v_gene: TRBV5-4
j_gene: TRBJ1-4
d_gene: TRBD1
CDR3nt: TGTGCCAGCAGCTGGACAGGGGGTGAAAAACTGTTTTTT
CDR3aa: CASSWTGGEKLFF

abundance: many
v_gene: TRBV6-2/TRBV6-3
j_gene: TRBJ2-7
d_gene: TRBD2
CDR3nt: TGTGCCAGCAGTTACCCGTCCCCGGGGGGAGCCTACGAGCAGTACTTC
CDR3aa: CASSYPSPGGAYEQYF

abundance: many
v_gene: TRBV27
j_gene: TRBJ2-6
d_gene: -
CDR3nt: TGTGCCAGCAGTTTCGGGCAACCATCTGGGGCCAACGTCCTGACTTTC
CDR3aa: CASSFGQPSGANVLTF

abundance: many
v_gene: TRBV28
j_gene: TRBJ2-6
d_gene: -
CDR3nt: TGTGCCAGCAGTTTAAGGGGCGCGGGGGCCAACGTCCTGACTTTC
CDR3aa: CASSLRGAGANVLTF

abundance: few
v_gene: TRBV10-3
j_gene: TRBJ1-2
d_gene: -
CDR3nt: TGTGCCATCAGTGAGGAACAGGACTATGGCTACACCTTC
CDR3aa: CAISEEQDYGYTF

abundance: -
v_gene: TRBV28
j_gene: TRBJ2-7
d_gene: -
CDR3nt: TGTGCCAGCATCCCCATGCAGGGGACACGACTTTACGAGCAGTACTTC
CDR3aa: CASIPMQGTRLYEQYF

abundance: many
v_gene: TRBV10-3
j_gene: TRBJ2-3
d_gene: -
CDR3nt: TGTGCCATCAGTGACGAGAGGCGCACAGATACGCAGTATTTT
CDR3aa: CAISDERRTDTQYF

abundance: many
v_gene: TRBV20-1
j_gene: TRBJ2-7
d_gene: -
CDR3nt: TGCAGTGCTAGAGATGGTGGCCGTGTAACCAGCGAGCAGTACTTC
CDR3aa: CSARDGGRVTSEQYF

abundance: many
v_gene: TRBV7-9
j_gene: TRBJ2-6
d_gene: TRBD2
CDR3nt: TGTGCCAGCAGCTTACTAGCGGGGAGCTCTGGGGCCAACGTCCTGACTTTC
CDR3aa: CASSLLAGSSGANVLTF

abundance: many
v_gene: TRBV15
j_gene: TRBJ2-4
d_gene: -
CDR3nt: TGTGCCACCAGCAGAGGAGGACTATCCATGGCCAAAAACATTCAGTACTTC
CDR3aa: CATSRGGLSMAKNIQYF

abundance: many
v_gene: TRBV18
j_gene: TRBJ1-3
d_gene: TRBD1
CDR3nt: TGTGCCAGCTCAGTCGAACAGGGGGCTTCTGGAAACACCATATATTTT
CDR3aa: CASSVEQGASGNTIYF

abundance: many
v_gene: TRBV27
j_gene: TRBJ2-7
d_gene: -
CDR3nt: TGTGCCAGCAGTTTAGAGGGCAGTCCTACCTACGAGCAGTACTTC
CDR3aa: CASSLEGSPTYEQYF

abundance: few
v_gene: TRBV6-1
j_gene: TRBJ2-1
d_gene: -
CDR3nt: TGTGCCAGCAGTCTCTCTAGGGCCAGTGAGCAGTTCTTC
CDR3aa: CASSLSRASEQFF

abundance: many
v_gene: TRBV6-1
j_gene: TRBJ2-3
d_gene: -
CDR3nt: TGTGCCAGTGAACCCCAGTTACCGTCTTACGGCACAGATACGCAGTATTTT
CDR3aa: CASEPQLPSYGTDTQYF

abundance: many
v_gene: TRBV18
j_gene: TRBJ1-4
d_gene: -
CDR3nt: TGTGCCAGCTCACCACCATGGGGGAAGAGGGAAAAACTGTTTTTT
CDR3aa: CASSPPWGKREKLFF

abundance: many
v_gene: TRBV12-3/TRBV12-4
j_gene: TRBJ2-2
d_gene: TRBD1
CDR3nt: TGTGCCAGCAGTGACCGGGACAGACGTACCGGGGAGCTGTTTTTT
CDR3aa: CASSDRDRRTGELFF

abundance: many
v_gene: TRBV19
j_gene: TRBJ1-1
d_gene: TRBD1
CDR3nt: TGTGCCAGTAGCCTTAGGACAGGGGCAGGGGGGACTGAAGCTTTCTTT
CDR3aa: CASSLRTGAGGTEAFF

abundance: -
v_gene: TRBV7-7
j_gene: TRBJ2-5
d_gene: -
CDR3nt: TGTGCTAGCAGCTCGCTGACAGGCAACCAAGAGACCCAGTACTTC
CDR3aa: CASSSLTGNQETQYF

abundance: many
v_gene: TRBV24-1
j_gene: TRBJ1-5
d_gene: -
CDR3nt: TGTGCCACCGGGAGTAGCGGAAAACAGCCCCAGCATTTT
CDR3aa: CATGSSGKQPQHF

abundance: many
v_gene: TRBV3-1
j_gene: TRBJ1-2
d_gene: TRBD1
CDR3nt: TGTGCCAGCAGCCCCGGACAGGGAGGCTACACCTTC
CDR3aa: CASSPGQGGYTF

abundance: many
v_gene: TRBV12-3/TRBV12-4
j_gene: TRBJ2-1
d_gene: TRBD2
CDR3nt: TGTGCCAGCAGTAGGTCTCTAGCGGGAATCGTGGAGCAGTTCTTC
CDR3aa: CASSRSLAGIVEQFF

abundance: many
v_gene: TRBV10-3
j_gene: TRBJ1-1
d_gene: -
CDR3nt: TGTGCCATCAGTGGCCGAGGGGGGGGCACTGAAGCTTTCTTT
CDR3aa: CAISGRGGGTEAFF

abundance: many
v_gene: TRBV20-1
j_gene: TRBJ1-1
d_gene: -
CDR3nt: TGCAGTGCCTCCTCCGGGACACTGAACACTGAAGCTTTCTTT
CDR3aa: CSASSGTLNTEAFF

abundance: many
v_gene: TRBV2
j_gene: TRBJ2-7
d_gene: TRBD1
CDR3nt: TGTGCCAGCAGTACATTAATTGGGACAGGTAACTACGAGCAGTACTTC
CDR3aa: CASSTLIGTGNYEQYF

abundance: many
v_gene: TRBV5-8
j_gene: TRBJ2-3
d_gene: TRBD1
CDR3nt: TGTGCCAGCAGACCGGACAGGGGTGGAGACACAGATACGCAGTATTTT
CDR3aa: CASRPDRGGDTDTQYF

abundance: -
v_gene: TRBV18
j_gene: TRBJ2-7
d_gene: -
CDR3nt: TGTGCCAGCTCACCGGACTTACCCTCCTACGAGCAGTACTTC
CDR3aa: CASSPDLPSYEQYF

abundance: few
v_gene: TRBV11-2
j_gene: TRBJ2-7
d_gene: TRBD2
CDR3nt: TGTGCCAGCAGCTTTCGACTAGCGGGAGGGGGCTACGAGCAGTACTTC
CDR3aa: CASSFRLAGGGYEQYF

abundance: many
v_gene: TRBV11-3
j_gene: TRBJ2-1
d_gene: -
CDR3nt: TGTGCCAGCAGCATGGGGGGGGGGCTGGGTGAGCAGTTCTTC
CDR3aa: CASSMGGGLGEQFF

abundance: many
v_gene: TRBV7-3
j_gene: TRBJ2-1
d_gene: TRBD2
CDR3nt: TGTGCCAGCAGTTCCACCGGGACTAGCGGGATCCATGAGCAGTTCTTC
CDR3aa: CASSSTGTSGIHEQFF

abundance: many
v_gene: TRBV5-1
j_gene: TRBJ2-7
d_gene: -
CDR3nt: TGCGCCAGCAGCTTGGAATACTCCTACGAGCAGTACTTC
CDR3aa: CASSLEYSYEQYF

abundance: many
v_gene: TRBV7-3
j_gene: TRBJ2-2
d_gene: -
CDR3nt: TGTGCCAGCAGCTTAGGGGCGGGGGCTCTCGGGGAGCTGTTTTTT
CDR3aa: CASSLGAGALGELFF

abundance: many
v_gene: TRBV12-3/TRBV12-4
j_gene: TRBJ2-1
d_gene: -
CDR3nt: TGTGCCAGCAGTGGCGGAGGTACTATTTACAATGAGCAGTTCTTC
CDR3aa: CASSGGGTIYNEQFF

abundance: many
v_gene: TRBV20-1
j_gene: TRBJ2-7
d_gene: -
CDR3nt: TGCAGTGCTAGGAGCTCTAGGATCTCCTACGAGCAGTACTTC
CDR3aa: CSARSSRISYEQYF